The source of this T cell receptor (beta chain) is a study of T-cell memory formation after mild COVID-19. The 5'RACE method, run with constant-segment primers, produced TCR alpha and TCR beta cDNA libraries (carrying sample barcodes and UMIs). TCRdb reanalysed the 5' RACE reads using MiXCR and keeps one entry per CDR3 protein. The table records approximately 390,000 distinct CDR3 sequences, approximately 15% of them present only once. Study-level results: That cross-reactive memory joined was suggested by some responding clones appearing in pre-infection memory. Among clones contracting day 15 to 85, CD4/CD8 was balanced, whereas later expanders leaned CD4+.

V was cut by 3 bases and J by 4 bases, with 9 bases left in between. Germline-derived CDR1 and CDR2 are LNHDA and SQIVND (reference sequence). This CDR3 contains 13 residues. This clonotype was seen more than once but under ten times. What it binds is unknown. This chain uses TRBV19 with TRBJ1-2; D gene unclear. This receptor was taken from a man aged 18 to 35 who had mild COVID-19 (a few samples of this study predate the infection). Cell type and time point are not known. What was sequenced was PBMCs or a T cell subset sorted from them (not recorded which). CDR3 in DNA: TGTGCCAGTAGTATGCCCGGATCCTATGGCTACACCTTC. It codes for CASSMPGSYGYTF. The full variable domain, its missing parts supplied by reference TRBV19 and TRBJ1-2, is DGGITQSPKYLFRKEGQNVTLSCEQNLNHDAMYWYRQDPGQGLRLIYYSQIVNDFQKGDIAEGYSVSREKKESFPLTVTSAQKNPTAFYLCASSMPGSYGYTFGSGTRLTVV.